One sample yielded the 18 T cell receptor beta chains listed below, sequenced in a study of blood T cell repertoires in COVID-19. TCRdb keeps only in-frame clones here, not all; method: immunoSEQ multiplex PCR. The sample lists some 48,000 clones, 90% occurring once. The sequenced material came from peripheral blood. The origin of the receptors is a man in his sixties or seventies with acute or convalescent COVID-19.

This sequence joins TRBV6-5 and TRBJ2-7; D possibly corresponds to TRBD1 (6 bases). CDR3 size: 13 residues. Germline V lookup: CDR1 MNHEY, CDR2 SVGAGI. The V and J ends lost 10 bases and 0 bases respectively, with 13 bases between them. This CDR3 reads CATGQPPSYEQYF. The DNA of the CDR3 is TGTGCCACCGGACAGCCTCCCTCCTACGAGCAGTACTTC.

As regards this clone: A read error may produce the germline difference seen at one junction end. This chain joins TRBV7-7 and TRBJ2-3; 11 nucleotides agree with TRBD1. This CDR3 has 15 amino acids. Germline CDR1 reads SSHAT; CDR2 reads FNYEAQ (reference sequence). CDR3 region: CASSQGQGAQYTQYF. For the CDR3, the DNA is TGTGCTAGCAGCCAAGGACAGGGGGCGCAGTATACGCAGTATTTT.

J is TRBJ1-5 and V is TRBV28, with 9 nucleotides matching TRBD1. V shed 3 bases and J 0 bases; nucleotides not matched to a gene: 3. CDR3 size: 16 residues. CDR1 and CDR2 (germline): MDHEN, SYDVKM. The CDR3 DNA sequence: TGTGCCAGCAGTTTCCGGACAGGGGTTAGCAATCAGCCCCAGCATTTT. Its protein product is CASSFRTGVSNQPQHF.

The V gene is TRBV7-3, the J gene TRBJ2-3; D is ambiguous. The CDR3 has 16 amino acids. The germline V gene encodes CDR1 SGHTA and CDR2 FQGTGA. Between the trimmed V and J ends, which lost 2 bases and 5 bases, there was a span of 17 bases. The CDR3 DNA reads as TGTGCCAGCAGCTTATCGGTTAGCTTGGGTGGAGATACGCAGTATTTT. It yields the protein CASSLSVSLGGDTQYF.

The rearrangement links TRBV19 to TRBJ2-1; maybe TRBD1 (6 bases). V lost 10 bases and J 6 bases, leaving 19 bases between the germline ends. The CDR3 extends over 14 amino acids. Germline V gives CDR1 LNHDA, CDR2 SQIVND (reference sequence). CDR3 nucleotide sequence: TGTGCCACCGTGAGTAGGGGGACCACCAATGAGCAGTTCTTC. This translates into CATVSRGTTNEQFF.

This clone was recorded a few times. The rearrangement links TRBV4-3 to TRBJ2-6, with TRBD2 as a possible D gene (6 bases). CDR1 and CDR2 (germline): LGHNA, YSLEER. CDR3 length: 16 residues. The ends were cut back, 1 base at V and 3 bases at J, with 10 bases in the middle. CDR3 sequence: CASSQGRVGGANVLTF. The CDR3 DNA sequence: TGCGCCAGCAGCCAAGGGAGGGTCGGTGGGGCCAACGTCCTGACTTTC.

The chain couples TRBV6-2 or TRBV6-3 to TRBJ1-2; TRBD1 matches 7 bases. CDR3 length: 13 residues. CDR1 and CDR2 (germline): MNHEY, SVGEGT. The V and J ends lost 6 bases and 6 bases, in that order; junction bases with no gene match: 7. Here the CDR3 DNA reads TGTGCCAGCAGCCTCCGGGGGACAGATGGCTACACCTTC. Protein sequence: CASSLRGTDGYTF.

The chain carries TRBV18 and TRBJ1-2; 7 bases are shared with TRBD1. The ends lost 0 bases at V and 2 bases at J; junction bases unmatched: 3. The CDR3 is 15 residues long. Germline CDR1 is KGHSH and CDR2 is LQKENI. The CDR3 sequence: CASSPPTGMNYGYTF. The CDR3, as DNA: TGTGCCAGCTCACCACCGACAGGGATGAACTATGGCTACACCTTC. The complete variable domain, with remaining parts taken from reference TRBV18 and TRBJ1-2, reads NAGVMQNPRHLVRRRGQEARLRCSPMKGHSHVYWYRQLPEEGLKFMVYLQKENIIDESGMPKERFSAEFPKEGPSILRIQQVVRGDSAAYFCASSPPTGMNYGYTFGSGTRLTVV.

The V and J genes are TRBV3-1 (or the pseudogene TRBV3-2) and TRBJ1-3; D is possibly TRBD1 (6 bases). The germline gives CDR1 LGHDT, CDR2 YNNKEL (reference sequence). This CDR3 comprises 21 residues. V was pared by 0 bases and J by 1 base, with 25 bases between. CDR3 loop: CASSQEREGVGRANSGNTIYF. CDR3 sequence (DNA): TGTGCCAGCAGCCAAGAAAGAGAGGGGGTCGGCCGGGCCAATTCTGGAAACACCATATATTTT.

The chain couples TRBV18 to TRBJ1-3; TRBD1 agrees at 9 bases. The germline V gene encodes CDR1 KGHSH and CDR2 LQKENI. V shed 3 bases and J 2 bases; nucleotides not matched to a gene: 2. The CDR3 contains 15 residues. CDR3 in DNA: TGTGCCAGCTCACCGGGACAGGGACCTGGAAACACCATATATTTT. Translated: CASSPGQGPGNTIYF.

The chain is built from TRBV10-3 and TRBJ1-4, with 8 bases that match TRBD1. This CDR3 has 14 residues. The V gene end was trimmed by 4 bases and the J gene end by 8 bases; junction bases not matched to a gene: 6. Germline lookup yields CDR1 ENHRY and CDR2 SYGVKD. DNA of the CDR3: TGTGCCATCAGTGCAGGGGGCGCGAAGGAAAAACTGTTTTTT. The encoded protein is CAISAGGAKEKLFF.

This chain uses TRBV5-1 with TRBJ2-5; TRBD1 aligns across 8 bases. The trim removed 4 bases at V and 2 bases at J, leaving 1 base unmatched. The CDR3 contains 13 residues. Looked up from germline, CDR1 is SGHRS and CDR2 is YFSETQ. CDR3 amino acids: CASSRDRQETQYF. CDR3 nucleotides: TGCGCCAGCAGCCGGGACAGGCAAGAGACCCAGTACTTC.

Written as DNA, the CDR3 is TGTGCTAGTGGTTCCAGGGGAACCTATAATTCACCCCTCCACTTT. Amino acid sequence: CASGSRGTYNSPLHF. The chain is built from TRBV12-5 and TRBJ1-6; tentative D call: TRBD1 (6 bases). This CDR3 is built from 15 residues. The germline gives CDR1 LGHNT, CDR2 FRNRAP. With 4 bases removed from V and 2 bases from J, the gap between germline ends came to 9 bases.

This clone was picked up one time. The rearrangement links TRBV4-3 to TRBJ1-1; no clear D gene. CDR1 LGHNA and CDR2 YSLEER come from the germline V gene. Trimming removed 4 bases from V and 5 bases from J, with 14 bases in between. The CDR3 consists of 14 residues. The CDR3 sequence: CASSPTGLGTEAFF. In DNA, the CDR3 is TGCGCCAGCAGCCCAACGGGGTTGGGAACTGAAGCTTTCTTT.

This sequence joins TRBV18 and TRBJ2-7; TRBD1 is a possible D gene (6 bases). The CDR3 spans 13 residues. V dropped 2 bases and J dropped 2 bases, with 7 bases sitting between them. Per the germline V gene, CDR1 is KGHSH and CDR2 is LQKENI. This CDR3 is CASSPGGTYEQYF. The CDR3 bases are TGTGCCAGCTCACCAGGGGGCACCTACGAGCAGTACTTC.

The V call is TRBV11-2, the J call TRBJ1-4; 8 nucleotides match TRBD1. Per germline, CDR1 SGHAT and CDR2 FQNNGV. With 5 bases clipped from V and 8 bases from J, the junction kept 10 bases outside the gene matches. There are 15 residues in the CDR3. CDR3 sequence (DNA): TGTGCCAGCAGCCGAGGGGGCAGGGGGCTAGAAAAACTGTTTTTT. Its protein product is CASSRGGRGLEKLFF.

The chain has TRBV27 and TRBJ1-2, with TRBD1 identical over 9 bases. V lost 5 bases to trimming and J lost 6 bases; unmatched junction nucleotides: 10. From germline, CDR1 is MNHEY and CDR2 SMNVEV (reference sequence). The CDR3 has 15 residues. CDR3 sequence reads: CASSLQGASLNGYTF. The CDR3 nucleotides are TGTGCCAGCAGTCTACAGGGGGCCTCCCTTAATGGCTACACCTTC.

This clone was counted a single time. CDR3 sequence reads: CASSVDEGGELFF. For the CDR3, the DNA is TGTGCCAGCAGCGTAGACGAGGGCGGGGAGCTGTTTTTT. The gene calls are TRBV9 and TRBJ2-2; D may be TRBD2 (5 bases). V was clipped by 0 bases and J by 7 bases, with 7 bases between them. Germline V gene sequence: CDR1 SGDLS, CDR2 YYNGEE. This CDR3 is 13 amino acids long.